Following are 30 T cell receptor beta chains from one sample sequenced in a study of shared clonotypes between healthy human individuals. Measured with immunoSEQ multiplex PCR; TCRdb has only the in-frame clones, and not every one. The sample has approximately 2.5 million clones; roughly nine tenths are singletons. Sequenced sample: naive CD4+ T cells sorted from blood. Documented subset: CD45RA+ positively selected. The receptors originated from a man aged 18 to 29 in good health.

The chain joins TRBV30 to TRBJ2-6; D may be TRBD2 (6 bases). This CDR3 is 18 amino acids long. The germline V gene encodes CDR1 GTSNPN and CDR2 SVGIG (reference sequence). The V end was cut by 6 bases, the J end by 0 bases, with 21 bases between. CDR3: CACKGDRGIISGANVLTF. CDR3 DNA sequence: TGTGCCTGTAAAGGGGATCGGGGGATCATCTCTGGGGCCAACGTCCTGACTTTC.

The rearrangement links TRBV6-6 to TRBJ2-1; 11 bases are a match to TRBD2. With 6 bases clipped from V and 4 bases from J, the junction kept 8 bases outside the gene matches. CDR1 is MNHNY and CDR2 is SVGAGI in the germline V gene (reference sequence). The CDR3 contains 16 residues. CDR3 in amino acids: CASSGTGLAVYNEQFF. DNA of the CDR3: TGTGCCAGCAGCGGAACGGGACTAGCGGTTTACAATGAGCAGTTCTTC.

As concerns this clone: An end of the junction does not agree with germline; a read error may underlie this. The V gene is TRBV7-9, the J gene TRBJ2-1, with 14 bases lining up with TRBD2. Per the germline V gene, CDR1 is SEHNR and CDR2 is FQNEAQ (reference sequence). The length of the CDR3 is 16 residues. The CDR3 here is CASSLAGTSGRNEQFF. Written as DNA, the CDR3 is TGTGCCAGCAGCCTAGCAGGGACTAGCGGGAGAAATGAGCAGTTCTTC.

J is TRBJ2-2 and V is TRBV10-1; TRBD1 matches 9 bases. The length of the CDR3 is 15 residues. CDR1 is WNHNN and CDR2 is SYGVQD in the germline V gene (reference sequence). V shed 6 bases, J shed 1 base, and the junction held 3 bases outside the gene matches. CDR3 loop: CASRPGQGNTGELFF. DNA of the CDR3: TGCGCCAGCAGACCGGGACAGGGGAACACCGGGGAGCTGTTTTTT.

The V gene is TRBV7-6, the J gene TRBJ2-1, with a possible D match to TRBD2 (6 bases). The germline V and J ends were trimmed by 2 bases and 1 base, with 15 bases remaining between them. From germline, CDR1 is SGHVS and CDR2 FNYEAQ. The CDR3 has 17 amino acids. The CDR3 DNA reads TGTGCCAGCAGCTTACGGTCCATAGCGGTATCCTACAATGAGCAGTTCTTC. This encodes CASSLRSIAVSYNEQFF. Variable domain in full (rest from reference TRBV7-6 and TRBJ2-1): GAGVSQSPRYKVTKRGQDVALRCDPISGHVSLYWYRQALGQGPEFLTYFNYEAQQDKSGLPNDRFSAERPEGSISTLTIQRTEQRDSAMYRCASSLRSIAVSYNEQFFGPGTRLTVL.

This rearrangement joins TRBV30 to TRBJ2-7; D perhaps matches TRBD1 (6 bases). This CDR3 contains 13 residues. Germline V gene lookup returns CDR1 GTSNPN and CDR2 SVGIG (reference sequence). Deletions cut 4 bases from V and 1 base from J, with 11 bases between. The CDR3 coding sequence is TGTGCCTGGAACGGGCAGGGGTCCTACGAGCAGTACTTC. Protein: CAWNGQGSYEQYF.

The rearrangement uses TRBV30 and TRBJ2-1; 8 bases are shared with TRBD2. V dropped 5 bases and J dropped 4; count of bases not matched to a gene: 10. The CDR3 runs 15 residues. The germline V gene has CDR1 GTSNPN and CDR2 SVGIG (reference sequence). The CDR3 is CAWLPSGSNYNEQFF. Written as DNA, the CDR3 is TGTGCCTGGTTACCCAGCGGGAGCAATTACAATGAGCAGTTCTTC. The full variable domain, its missing parts supplied by reference TRBV30 and TRBJ2-1, is SQTIHQWPATLVQPVGSPLSLECTVEGTSNPNLYWYRQAAGRGLQLLFYSVGIGQISSEVPQNLSASRPQDRQFILSSKKLLLSDSGFYLCAWLPSGSNYNEQFFGPGTRLTVL.

The CDR3 spells CASSVGGQGSATNEKLFF. The CDR3 DNA reads as TGTGCCAGCAGCGTAGGGGGACAGGGATCGGCAACTAATGAAAAACTGTTTTTT. The chain carries TRBV9 and TRBJ1-4; 9 positions match TRBD1. J was trimmed by 0 bases and V by 0 bases; bases with no gene match: 6. The V gene's germline CDR1 is SGDLS and CDR2 YYNGEE. The CDR3 has 18 amino acids.

The chain uses TRBV7-2 and TRBJ1-4; no firm D call. The CDR3 has 13 residues. The germline V gene encodes CDR1 SGHTA and CDR2 FQGNSA. V lost 1 base and J 8 bases, leaving 8 bases between the germline ends. The DNA of the CDR3 is TGTGCCAGCAGCTTAGGCCACGGAGAAAAACTGTTTTTT. It yields the protein CASSLGHGEKLFF.

The V call is TRBV9, the J call TRBJ1-1; the D gene is possibly TRBD1 (6 bases). Trimming removed 3 bases at V and 0 bases at J, with 12 bases between. The CDR3 is made up of 15 amino acids. The germline V gene has CDR1 SGDLS and CDR2 YYNGEE. The CDR3 region is CASSAAGAVNTEAFF. In nucleotides, the CDR3 is TGTGCCAGCAGCGCCGCAGGGGCCGTGAACACTGAAGCTTTCTTT.

This chain connects TRBV7-2 to TRBJ1-1; D possibly corresponds to TRBD1 (5 bases). CDR3 length: 13 residues. The V end lost 3 bases, the J end lost 4 bases, and 9 bases lay between the germline ends. The germline V gene encodes CDR1 SGHTA and CDR2 FQGNSA. The CDR3, as DNA: TGTGCCAGCAGCTTGGGGGTCGCCACTGAAGCTTTCTTT. Encoded protein: CASSLGVATEAFF.

The chain recombines TRBV5-1 with TRBJ2-3, with 10 bases identical to TRBD2. V dropped 3 bases and J dropped 3; count of bases not matched to a gene: 7. The CDR3 has 16 residues. The germline CDR1 and CDR2 sequences are SGHRS and YFSETQ. The CDR3 sequence: CASSWWASGGTDTQYF. Here the CDR3 DNA reads TGCGCCAGCAGCTGGTGGGCTAGCGGGGGAACAGATACGCAGTATTTT.

The J gene is TRBJ2-1, the V gene TRBV19; 12 bases line up with TRBD2. The junction had 5 bases not matched to a gene; V was cut back by 5 bases and J by 9 bases. The CDR3 is made up of 14 amino acids. The germline CDR1 and CDR2 sequences are LNHDA and SQIVND (reference sequence). CDR3 bases: TGTGCCAGTAGTGCTAGCGGGAGGGCTGGTGAGCAGTTCTTC. Protein sequence: CASSASGRAGEQFF.

The chain recombines TRBV7-2 with TRBJ2-5; D may be TRBD2 (6 bases). The DNA matches TRBJ2-7 better at its end, which makes the J call doubtful. This CDR3 is 15 amino acids long. CDR1 and CDR2 (germline): SGHTA, FQGNSA. DNA for the CDR3: TGTGCCAGCAGCTTAGTTGAGGGAGGTCTCTACGAGCAGTACTTC. Amino acids: CASSLVEGGLYEQYF.

CDR3 DNA sequence: TGTGCCAGCAGTTCTGGGACAGTGAACACCGGGGAGCTGTTTTTT. It specifies CASSSGTVNTGELFF. The J gene is TRBJ2-2, the V gene TRBV27; 7 bases are shared with TRBD1. This CDR3 has 15 amino acids. Germline V CDR1 and CDR2: MNHEY, SMNVEV (reference sequence). The V and J ends lost 4 bases and 1 base, in that order; junction bases with no gene match: 3.

V and J are TRBV30 and TRBJ1-1; D is unclear. V was cut by 2 bases and J by 8 bases, with 12 bases left in between. Germline V gene data show CDR1 as GTSNPN and CDR2 as SVGIG (reference sequence). The CDR3 is made up of 12 amino acids. CDR3 nucleotides: TGTGCCTGGAGTAACGGAGCTCCGGAAGCTTTCTTT. This translates into CAWSNGAPEAFF.

The chain recombines TRBV5-6 with TRBJ2-7; 11 positions agree with TRBD1. V shed 5 bases, J shed 4 bases, and the junction held 8 bases outside the gene matches. CDR1 is SGHDT and CDR2 is YYEEEE in the germline V gene. This CDR3 region has 15 residues. CDR3 in DNA: TGTGCCAGCAGATATGGACAGGGGGCCTCATACGAGCAGTACTTC. Protein sequence: CASRYGQGASYEQYF.

This clone showed up just once. V usage is TRBV5-1 and J usage is TRBJ2-5; D possibly corresponds to TRBD2 (5 bases). From germline, CDR1 is SGHRS and CDR2 YFSETQ. Trimming shortened V by 0 bases and J by 4 bases, and 16 bases separated the two germline ends. The CDR3 loop spans 16 amino acids. CDR3 sequence: CASSLAPSGYSETQYF. CDR3 DNA: TGCGCCAGCAGCTTGGCCCCCAGCGGTTATTCAGAGACCCAGTACTTC.

This sequence joins TRBV25-1 and TRBJ2-2, with D perhaps TRBD2 (7 bases). This CDR3 has 14 amino acids. CDR1 is MGHDK, CDR2 SYGVNS, per germline. With 6 bases removed from V and 6 bases from J, the gap between germline ends came to 14 bases. This CDR3 reads CASRSGGQAGELFF. The CDR3 nucleotides are TGTGCCAGCAGGTCGGGGGGACAAGCCGGGGAGCTGTTTTTT.

This chain uses TRBV5-4 with TRBJ2-7; 7 nucleotides match TRBD2. Germline CDR1 reads SGHNT; CDR2 reads YYREEE (reference sequence). With 0 bases clipped from V and 2 bases from J, the junction kept 8 bases outside the gene matches. The CDR3 runs 16 residues. The CDR3 is CASSLAGGLGTYEQYF. CDR3 coding DNA: TGTGCCAGCAGCTTGGCGGGGGGACTTGGAACCTACGAGCAGTACTTC. Variable domain in full (rest from reference TRBV5-4 and TRBJ2-7): ETGVTQSPTHLIKTRGQQVTLRCSSQSGHNTVSWYQQALGQGPQFIFQYYREEENGRGNFPPRFSGLQFPNYSSELNVNALELDDSALYLCASSLAGGLGTYEQYFGPGTRLTVT.

The gene calls are TRBV9 and TRBJ1-2, with TRBD1 identical over 7 bases. V trimming: 6 bases; J trimming: 6 bases; junction bases outside the gene matches: 8. This CDR3 region has 13 residues. Germline CDR1 is SGDLS and CDR2 is YYNGEE. As DNA, the CDR3 is TGTGCCAGCAAGTCTACAGGGGTAGATGGCTACACCTTC. Its protein product is CASKSTGVDGYTF. The full variable domain, completed using reference TRBV9 and TRBJ1-2, is DSGVTQTPKHLITATGQRVTLRCSPRSGDLSVYWYQQSLDQGLQFLIQYYNGEERAKGNILERFSAQQFPDLHSELNLSSLELGDSALYFCASKSTGVDGYTFGSGTRLTVV.

The rearrangement joins TRBV19 to TRBJ2-1; 11 bases map to TRBD2. With V trimmed by 0 bases and J by 4 bases, 5 bases remained unmatched. The CDR3 has 17 residues. In germline, CDR1 is LNHDA, CDR2 SQIVND (reference sequence). CDR3 amino acids: CASSIDSSGGPYNEQFF. CDR3 bases: TGTGCCAGTAGTATAGATTCTAGCGGGGGGCCATACAATGAGCAGTTCTTC.

The rearrangement uses TRBV7-2 and TRBJ1-3; 9 bases are shared with TRBD1. The CDR3 extends over 14 amino acids. J was trimmed by 9 bases and V by 6 bases; bases with no gene match: 9. Germline CDR1 SGHTA, CDR2 FQGNSA. CDR3 in DNA: TGTGCCAGCAGTCTACGGACAGGGGAAGCCACCATATATTTT. This codes for CASSLRTGEATIYF.

This chain uses TRBV11-2 with TRBJ2-5; 7 bases are a match to TRBD2. Unmatched junction bases numbered 8, after V lost 3 bases and J lost 4 bases. The V gene's germline CDR1 is SGHAT and CDR2 FQNNGV. CDR3 length: 15 residues. CDR3 DNA: TGTGCCAGCAGCTTGTACGGGGAGGGCGGAGAGACCCAGTACTTC. It codes for CASSLYGEGGETQYF.

This clone was counted once. V is TRBV6-5 and J is TRBJ1-2, with 11 bases aligning to TRBD1. CDR1 and CDR2 from the germline V gene are MNHEY and SVGAGI. This CDR3 comprises 14 residues. V shed 5 bases, J shed 7 bases, and the junction held 6 bases outside the gene matches. CDR3 amino acids: CASSAGQGAFGYTF. The CDR3 DNA reads as TGTGCCAGCAGTGCCGGACAGGGGGCTTTTGGCTACACCTTC.

This clone was recorded only once. The chain has TRBV6-1 and TRBJ1-2, with 11 nucleotides matching TRBD1. CDR3 length: 15 residues. Germline loops: CDR1 MNHNS, CDR2 SASEGT. The V gene end was trimmed by 6 bases and the J gene end by 3 bases; junction bases not matched to a gene: 6. CDR3 amino acids: CASSRDRGSDYGYTF. Here the CDR3 DNA reads TGTGCCAGCAGCCGGGACAGGGGGTCGGACTATGGCTACACCTTC.

The V and J genes are TRBV29-1 and TRBJ2-1; tentatively, D is TRBD1 (6 bases). Trimming cost V 3 bases and J 4 bases, with 16 bases left between them. Per germline, CDR1 SQVTM and CDR2 ANQGSEA. The CDR3 sequence is 15 residues long. The chain's CDR3 is CSVDPAGEVYNEQFF. The CDR3 nucleotides read TGCAGCGTTGACCCCGCAGGGGAAGTTTACAATGAGCAGTTCTTC.

This chain joins TRBV7-8 and TRBJ2-1; 7 bases are a match to TRBD2. This CDR3 is built from 15 residues. The germline CDR1 and CDR2 sequences are SGHVS and FQNEAQ. Unmatched junction bases numbered 9, after V lost 7 bases and J lost 3 bases. The CDR3: CASTPSAGLYNEQFF. DNA for the CDR3: TGTGCCAGCACCCCATCAGCGGGGCTCTACAATGAGCAGTTCTTC.

This clone was observed a single time. The CDR3 spells CASSDRGSSYNEQFF. Written as DNA, the CDR3 is TGCGCCAGCAGTGATCGCGGCAGCTCCTACAATGAGCAGTTCTTC. The chain carries TRBV10-1 and TRBJ2-1; D is unresolved. The CDR3 loop spans 15 amino acids. CDR1 and CDR2 (germline): WNHNN, SYGVQD (reference sequence). The V end lost 3 bases, the J end lost 0 bases, and 9 bases lay between the germline ends.

The chain carries TRBV11-2 and TRBJ2-7; 9 bases are shared with TRBD2. The J segment lost 2 bases and the V segment lost 8 bases, leaving 13 bases of the junction unmatched. Germline lookup yields CDR1 SGHAT and CDR2 FQNNGV. The CDR3 is 16 residues long. CDR3 sequence reads: CASAHPRSSGAYEQYF. In DNA, the CDR3 is TGTGCCAGCGCCCATCCCCGGTCTAGCGGGGCCTACGAGCAGTACTTC.